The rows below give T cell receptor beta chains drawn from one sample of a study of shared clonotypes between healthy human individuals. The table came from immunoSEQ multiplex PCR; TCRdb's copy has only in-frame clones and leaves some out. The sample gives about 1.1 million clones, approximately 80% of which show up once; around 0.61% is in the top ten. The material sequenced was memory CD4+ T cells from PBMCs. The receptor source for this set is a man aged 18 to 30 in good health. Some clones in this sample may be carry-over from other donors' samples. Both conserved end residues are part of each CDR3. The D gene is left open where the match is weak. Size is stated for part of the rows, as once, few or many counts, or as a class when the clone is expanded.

CASGGGTEAFF	TGTGCCAGCGGGGGGGGTACTGAAGCTTTCTTT	.	TRBV28	.	TRBJ1-1
CASSLGPGQAGEQYF	TGCGCCAGCAGCTTGGGTCCGGGACAAGCTGGGGAGCAGTACTTC	.	TRBV5-1	.	TRBJ2-7
CASSLGRASGTGEQFF	TGTGCCAGCAGCTTAGGGCGTGCTAGCGGGACCGGTGAGCAGTTCTTC	TRBD2	TRBV7-9	.	TRBJ2-1
CASSGGTSAETQYF	TGTGCCAGCAGTGGCGGGACTAGCGCAGAGACCCAGTACTTC	TRBD2	TRBV2	.	TRBJ2-5
CASSLSVGGEQYF	TGTGCCAGCAGTTTATCGGTGGGGGGGGAGCAGTACTTC	TRBD2	TRBV27	.	TRBJ2-7
CASRGPSTYEQYF	TGTGCCAGCAGAGGGCCCAGCACCTACGAGCAGTACTTC	.	TRBV7-2	.	TRBJ2-7
CATSRDPSGSYEQYF	TGTGCCACCAGCAGAGATCCTAGCGGCTCCTACGAGCAGTACTTC	TRBD2	TRBV15	.	TRBJ2-7
CASSFQGDMNTEAFF	TGTGCCAGCAGTTTTCAGGGGGACATGAACACTGAAGCTTTCTTT	TRBD1	TRBV27	.	TRBJ1-1
CASSTMQGARETQYF	TGTGCCAGCAGTACCATGCAGGGGGCGCGAGAGACCCAGTACTTC	TRBD1	TRBV6-5	.	TRBJ2-5
CATSDERFMNTEAFF	TGTGCCACCAGCGACGAACGGTTCATGAACACTGAAGCTTTCTTT	.	TRBV15	.	TRBJ1-1
CAISGTGEGNEQFF	TGTGCCATCAGCGGGACAGGGGAGGGGAATGAGCAGTTCTTC	TRBD1	TRBV10-3	.	TRBJ2-1
CASSELRETQYF	TGTGCCAGCTCAGAGTTAAGGGAGACCCAGTACTTC	.	TRBV18	.	TRBJ2-5
CASSEKWGVSVQPQHF	TGCGCCAGCAGTGAGAAATGGGGCGTATCAGTACAGCCCCAGCATTTT	.	TRBV10-2	once	TRBJ1-5
CASSLGRRAYGYTF	TGCGCCAGCAGCTTGGGTCGCAGAGCCTATGGCTACACCTTC	.	TRBV5-1	.	TRBJ1-2
CASSQDRGLAEDYNEQFF	TGCGCCAGCAGCCAAGATCGGGGACTAGCGGAGGACTACAATGAGCAGTTCTTC	TRBD2	TRBV4-1	.	TRBJ2-1
CAWSVRKSGRDTGELFF	TGTGCCTGGAGTGTACGGAAGAGCGGGAGAGACACCGGGGAGCTGTTTTTT	TRBD2	TRBV30	.	TRBJ2-2
CASRGRSNTEAFF	TGTGCCAGCAGAGGACGGTCGAACACTGAAGCTTTCTTT	.	TRBV6-5	.	TRBJ1-1
CASSALLDSRSYNEQFF	TGTGCCAGCAGCGCACTCCTCGACTCTCGCTCCTACAATGAGCAGTTCTTC	.	TRBV9	.	TRBJ2-1
CASSPPAGTGPYEQYF	TGTGCCAGCAGCCCGCCGGCCGGGACAGGGCCCTACGAGCAGTACTTC	TRBD1	TRBV14	.	TRBJ2-7
CATALAGPTDTQYF	TGTGCCACCGCTCTAGCGGGCCCCACAGATACGCAGTATTTT	TRBD2	TRBV10-3	.	TRBJ2-3
CASSLGYRVGGYEQYF	TGTGCCAGCAGCTTAGGCTACAGGGTGGGAGGCTACGAGCAGTACTTC	.	TRBV11-2	.	TRBJ2-7
CASWRGEGNYGYTF	TGTGCCTCTTGGCGGGGGGAGGGGAACTATGGCTACACCTTC	.	TRBV28	.	TRBJ1-2
CASSLGNGRTEAFF	TGTGCCAGCAGCTTAGGGAACGGGAGGACTGAAGCTTTCTTT	.	TRBV7-9	.	TRBJ1-1
CASCGTANTEAFF	TGCGCCAGCTGCGGGACGGCGAACACTGAAGCTTTCTTT	.	TRBV5-1	few	TRBJ1-1
CASSLGRNTIYF	TGTGCCAGCAGCTTGGGCAGGAACACCATATATTTT	.	TRBV5-6	many	TRBJ1-3
CASSLANGRRAGELFF	TGCGCCAGCAGCTTGGCCAACGGGAGAAGGGCCGGGGAGCTGTTTTTT	.	TRBV5-1	.	TRBJ2-2